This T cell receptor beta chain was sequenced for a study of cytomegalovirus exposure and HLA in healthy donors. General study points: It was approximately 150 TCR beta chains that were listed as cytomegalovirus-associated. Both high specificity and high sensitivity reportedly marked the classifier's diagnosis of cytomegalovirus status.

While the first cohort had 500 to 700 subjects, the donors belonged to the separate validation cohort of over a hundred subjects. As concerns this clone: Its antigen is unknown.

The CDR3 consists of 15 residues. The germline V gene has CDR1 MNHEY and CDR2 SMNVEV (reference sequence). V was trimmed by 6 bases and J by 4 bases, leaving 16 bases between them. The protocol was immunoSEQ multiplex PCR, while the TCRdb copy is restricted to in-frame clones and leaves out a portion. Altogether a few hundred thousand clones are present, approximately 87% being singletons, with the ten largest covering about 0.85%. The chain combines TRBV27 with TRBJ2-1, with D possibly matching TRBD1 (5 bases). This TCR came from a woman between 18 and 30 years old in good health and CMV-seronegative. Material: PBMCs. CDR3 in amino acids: CASSRSTGYYNEQFF. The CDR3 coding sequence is TGTGCCAGCAGCCGCTCCACAGGTTATTACAATGAGCAGTTCTTC.